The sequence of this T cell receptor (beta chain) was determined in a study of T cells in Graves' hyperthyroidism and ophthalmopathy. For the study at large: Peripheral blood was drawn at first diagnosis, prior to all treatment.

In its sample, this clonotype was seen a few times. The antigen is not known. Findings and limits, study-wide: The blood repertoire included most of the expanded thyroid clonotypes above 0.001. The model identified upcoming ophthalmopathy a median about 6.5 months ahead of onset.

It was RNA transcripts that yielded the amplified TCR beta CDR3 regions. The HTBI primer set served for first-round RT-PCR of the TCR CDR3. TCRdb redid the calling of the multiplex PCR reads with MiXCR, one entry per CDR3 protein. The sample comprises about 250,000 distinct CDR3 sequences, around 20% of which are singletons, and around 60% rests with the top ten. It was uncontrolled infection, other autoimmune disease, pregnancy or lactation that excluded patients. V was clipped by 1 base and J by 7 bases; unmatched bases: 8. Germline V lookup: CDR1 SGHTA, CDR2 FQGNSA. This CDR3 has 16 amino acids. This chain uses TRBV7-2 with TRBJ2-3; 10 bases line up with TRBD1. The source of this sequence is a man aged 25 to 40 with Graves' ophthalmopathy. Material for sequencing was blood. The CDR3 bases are TGTGCCAGCAGCTTAGAGACAGGGGGCGTTTGGAATACGCAGTATTTT. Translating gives CASSLETGGVWNTQYF.